A selection of T cell receptor beta chains follows, all from one sample in a study of neoadjuvant nivolumab and ipilimumab in lung cancer. Data came from immunoSEQ multiplex PCR; TCRdb stores just in-frame clones and leaves some out. The table shows 30,000 or so clones, with over 80% occurring only once. The specimen comprised tumor tissue, sampled after neoadjuvant nivolumab, alone or with ipilimumab, at or shortly before surgery. The receptor source for this set is an adult with non-small cell lung cancer. Both conserved end residues are part of each CDR3. D genes are given only for firm matches. Not all rows give a size; the values are once, few, many and, for expanded clones, a class.

D gene,V gene,clone size,J gene,CDR3 DNA,CDR3 protein
NA,TRBV11-3,NA,TRBJ2-7,TGTGCCAGCAGTTCGGACAGACACGAGCAGTACTTC,CASSSDRHEQYF
TRBD2,TRBV7-8,NA,TRBJ2-3,TGTGCCAGCAGCTCAGGGACTAGCGGGGGACTCACAGATACGCAGTATTTT,CASSSGTSGGLTDTQYF
TRBD1,TRBV6-6,NA,TRBJ1-2,TGTGCCAGCAGTCGACAGGGTGGTGGCGGCTACACCTTC,CASSRQGGGGYTF
NA,TRBV7-2,NA,TRBJ2-5,TGTGCCAGCAGCCCCCTCGCGGGGCGCGAGACCCAGTACTTC,CASSPLAGRETQYF
TRBD2,TRBV29-1,NA,TRBJ2-1,TGCAGCGTTCCAAAGGGGGGACTAGTTAGGGGCAATGAGCAGTTCTTC,CSVPKGGLVRGNEQFF
NA,TRBV28,NA,TRBJ1-4,TGTGCCAGCAGTTTAGGATCAAATGAAAAACTGTTTTTT,CASSLGSNEKLFF
NA,TRBV18,NA,TRBJ2-3,TGTGCCAGCTCACCCCGCCGCCTACAGGGCCGGGAAGATACGCAGTATTTT,CASSPRRLQGREDTQYF
NA,TRBV5-1,once,TRBJ2-2,TGCGCCAGCAGCCGCGGGACAGTTAACACCGGGGAGCTGTTTTTT,CASSRGTVNTGELFF
NA,TRBV7-2,NA,TRBJ2-5,TGTGCCAGCAGCCCCGACTGGAGCGGGCGAGAGACCCAGTACTTC,CASSPDWSGRETQYF
TRBD2,TRBV5-1,NA,TRBJ2-3,TGCGCCAGCAGCTTGGATCCTAGCGGGGGAACAGATACGCAGTATTTT,CASSLDPSGGTDTQYF
NA,TRBV7-2,NA,TRBJ2-7,TGTGCCAGCAGCTCGGGCCAGGGGTTGGAGCAGTACTTC,CASSSGQGLEQYF
NA,TRBV2,NA,TRBJ2-7,TGTGCCAGCAGTAGAGCCTTTATCTACGAGCAGTACTTC,CASSRAFIYEQYF
TRBD1,TRBV9,NA,TRBJ2-1,TGTGCCAGCAGCGTAGTGACAGGGACCTACAATGAGCAGTTCTTC,CASSVVTGTYNEQFF
TRBD2,TRBV13,NA,TRBJ2-7,TGTGCCAGCAGCCCTACCGGGACTAGCGGGACTGGCGAGCAGTACTTC,CASSPTGTSGTGEQYF
TRBD1,TRBV6-1,NA,TRBJ2-5,TGTGCCAGCAGTGGACCACCGGGACAGGGGGAAGAGACCCAGTACTTC,CASSGPPGQGEETQYF
NA,TRBV5-1,NA,TRBJ2-7,TGCGCCAGCAGCTTGGAAGGGACCGAGCAGTACTTC,CASSLEGTEQYF
NA,TRBV27,NA,TRBJ2-6,TGTGCCAGCAGTCCACTCTCTGGGGCCAACGTCCTGACTTTC,CASSPLSGANVLTF
NA,TRBV5-1,NA,TRBJ1-4,TGCGCCAGCAGAGGTAGGACGGCCGATGAAAAACTGTTTTTT,CASRGRTADEKLFF
NA,TRBV7-2,NA,TRBJ1-5,TGTGCCAGCAGCAACCGACAGACTCAGCCCCAGCATTTT,CASSNRQTQPQHF
NA,TRBV28,NA,TRBJ1-2,TGTGCCAGCAGTCCCCGCTATGGCTACACCTTC,CASSPRYGYTF
TRBD2,TRBV29-1,NA,TRBJ2-2,TGCAGCGTTGTCCGGACTAGCGGGGGCGGGGAGCTGTTTTTT,CSVVRTSGGGELFF
NA,TRBV30,NA,TRBJ2-1,TGTGCCTGGAGTTTTGGAGGGGGATACTACAATGAGCAGTTCTTC,CAWSFGGGYYNEQFF
TRBD1,TRBV27,NA,TRBJ1-2,TGTGCCAGCAGCCTATCAAACAGGGGCCTAGACTATGGCTACACCTTC,CASSLSNRGLDYGYTF
TRBD1,TRBV5-6,NA,TRBJ2-7,TGTGCCAGCAGCCAATGGGACAGGGACTACGAGCAGTACTTC,CASSQWDRDYEQYF
TRBD1,TRBV6-5,once,TRBJ1-5,TGTGCCAGCAGCCCGGACAGGGGTAGCAATCAGCCCCAGCATTTT,CASSPDRGSNQPQHF
NA,TRBV7-2,NA,TRBJ1-2,TGTGCCAGCAGATTAACAGGCGGCTACACCTTC,CASRLTGGYTF
TRBD2,TRBV7-2,NA,TRBJ2-7,TGTGCCAGCAGGCCTCCCGGGGGGATACACTCCTACGAGCAGTACTTC,CASRPPGGIHSYEQYF
NA,TRBV27,NA,TRBJ1-5,TGTGCCAGCAGTTCATCTTATAGCAATCAGCCCCAGCATTTT,CASSSSYSNQPQHF
TRBD1,TRBV4-3,few,TRBJ1-1,TGCGCCAGCAGCCCAGGACAGGCCCGGTCCGAAGCTTTCTTT,CASSPGQARSEAFF
TRBD1,TRBV18,NA,TRBJ2-7,TGTGCCAGCTCCCGGACGGGACAGGGTCCCTACGAGCAGTACTTC,CASSRTGQGPYEQYF
NA,TRBV7-9,few,TRBJ2-3,TGTGCCAGCAGCTTAGCCAGGTGGCAGGGTGAAGCTACGCAGTATTTT,CASSLARWQGEATQYF
NA,TRBV5-4,NA,TRBJ2-2,TGTGCCAGCAGCTTGGGTCAGGACACCGGGGAGCTGTTTTTT,CASSLGQDTGELFF
NA,TRBV27,NA,TRBJ2-2,TGTGCCAGCAGGAGGTCAGGGGACACCGGGGAGCTGTTTTTT,CASRRSGDTGELFF
NA,TRBV11-2,NA,TRBJ2-2,TGTGCCAGCAGCTTATTCGAACTCAACACCGGGGAGCTGTTTTTT,CASSLFELNTGELFF
NA,TRBV29-1,NA,TRBJ1-1,TGCAGCGTGCTACAGGGCGTGCGGTTGAACACTGAAGCTTTCTTT,CSVLQGVRLNTEAFF
NA,TRBV7-2,NA,TRBJ2-7,TGTGCCAGCAGCTTAGGTGGGGACGGGATCTACGAGCAGTACTTC,CASSLGGDGIYEQYF
NA,TRBV5-1,NA,TRBJ2-3,TGCGCCAGCCGAAGACAAATAGATCCCACAGATACGCAGTATTTT,CASRRQIDPTDTQYF
NA,TRBV7-9,NA,TRBJ2-7,TGTGCCAGCAGCTTTAATGGGGCACCCCTTGGGCAGTACTTC,CASSFNGAPLGQYF
NA,TRBV30,once,TRBJ1-4,TGTGCCTGGCAGAACATTGAAAAACTGTTTTTT,CAWQNIEKLFF
TRBD1,TRBV28,NA,TRBJ2-7,TGTGCCAGCAGTTTCCCGGGACAGGGGTACGAGCAGTACTTC,CASSFPGQGYEQYF
TRBD2,TRBV30,NA,TRBJ2-7,TGTGCCGGACTAGCGGGAGTTTACGAGCAGTACTTC,CAGLAGVYEQYF
TRBD2,TRBV5-4,NA,TRBJ2-1,TGTGCCAGCAGCTTGGAGTCGGGGGGGCTCAATGAGCAGTTCTTC,CASSLESGGLNEQFF
TRBD1,TRBV10-3,once,TRBJ1-2,TGTGCCATCAGTATGGACAGGAGTTCCGGCTACACCTTC,CAISMDRSSGYTF
TRBD2,TRBV7-8,NA,TRBJ2-1,TGTGCCAGCAGCCGGACTAGCGGGAGGGTAAATGAGCAGTTCTTC,CASSRTSGRVNEQFF
TRBD1,TRBV6-4,NA,TRBJ2-7,TGTGCCAGCAAAAGACAGGGTTACGAGCAGTACTTC,CASKRQGYEQYF
NA,TRBV2,NA,TRBJ1-5,TGTGCCAGCAGTGAAAGGGGCGGCAATCAGCCCCAGCATTTT,CASSERGGNQPQHF